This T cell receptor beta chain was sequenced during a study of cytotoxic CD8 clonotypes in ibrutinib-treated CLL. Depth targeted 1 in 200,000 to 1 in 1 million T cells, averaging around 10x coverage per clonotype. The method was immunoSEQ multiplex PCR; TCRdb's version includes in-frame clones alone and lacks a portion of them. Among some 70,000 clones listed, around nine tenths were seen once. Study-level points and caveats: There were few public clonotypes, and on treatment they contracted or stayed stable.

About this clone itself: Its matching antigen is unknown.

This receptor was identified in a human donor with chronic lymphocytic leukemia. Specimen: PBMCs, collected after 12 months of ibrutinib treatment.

The CDR3 loop is CASSHSYEQYF. The CDR3 bases are TGTGCCAGCAGTCACTCCTACGAGCAGTACTTC. The rearrangement links TRBV6-1 to TRBJ2-7; D not certain. The CDR3 sequence is 11 residues long. V dropped 5 bases and J dropped 0 bases, with 2 bases sitting between them. From germline, CDR1 is MNHNS and CDR2 SASEGT.